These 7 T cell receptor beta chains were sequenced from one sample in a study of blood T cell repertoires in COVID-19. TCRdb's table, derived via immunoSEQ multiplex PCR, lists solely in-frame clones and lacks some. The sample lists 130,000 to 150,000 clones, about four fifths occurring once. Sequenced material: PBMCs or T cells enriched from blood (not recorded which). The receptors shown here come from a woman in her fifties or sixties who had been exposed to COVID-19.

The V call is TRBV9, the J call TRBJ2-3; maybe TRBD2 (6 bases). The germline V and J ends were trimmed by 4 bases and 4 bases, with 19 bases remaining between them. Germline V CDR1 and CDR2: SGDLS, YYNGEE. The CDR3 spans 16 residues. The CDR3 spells CASSPFTGVLADTQYF. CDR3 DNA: TGTGCCAGCAGCCCTTTCACGGGAGTGCTAGCAGATACGCAGTATTTT.

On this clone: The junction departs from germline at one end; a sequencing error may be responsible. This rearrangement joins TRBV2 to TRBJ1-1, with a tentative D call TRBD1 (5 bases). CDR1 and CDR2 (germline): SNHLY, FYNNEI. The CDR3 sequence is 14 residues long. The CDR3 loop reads CASREGAYYTEAFF. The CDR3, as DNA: TGTGCCAGCAGGGAAGGGGCATATTACACTGAAGCTTTCTTT.

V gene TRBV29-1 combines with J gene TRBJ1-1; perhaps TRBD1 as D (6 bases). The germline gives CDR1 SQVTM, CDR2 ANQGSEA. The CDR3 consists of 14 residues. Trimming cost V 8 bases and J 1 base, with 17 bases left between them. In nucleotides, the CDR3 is TGCAGCTTCGCGGGGGGGGCCGGGAACACTGAAGCTTTCTTT. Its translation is CSFAGGAGNTEAFF. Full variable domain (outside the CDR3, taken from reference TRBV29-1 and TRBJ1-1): SAVISQKPSRDICQRGTSLTIQCQVDSQVTMMFWYRQQPGQSLTLIATANQGSEATYESGFVIDKFPISRPNLTFSTLTVSNMSPEDSSIYLCSFAGGAGNTEAFFGQGTRLTVV.

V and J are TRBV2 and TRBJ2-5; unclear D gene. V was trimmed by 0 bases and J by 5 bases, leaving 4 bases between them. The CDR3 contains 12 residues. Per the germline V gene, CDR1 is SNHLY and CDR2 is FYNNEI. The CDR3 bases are TGTGCCAGCAGTGAAGCGCGGGAGACCCAGTACTTC. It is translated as CASSEARETQYF.

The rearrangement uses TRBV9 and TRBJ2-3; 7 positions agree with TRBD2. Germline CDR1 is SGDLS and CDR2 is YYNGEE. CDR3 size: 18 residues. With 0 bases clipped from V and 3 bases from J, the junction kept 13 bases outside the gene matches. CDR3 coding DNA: TGTGCCAGCAGCGTAGGCCAGGCCGGGGGGTTAAGTACAGATACGCAGTATTTT. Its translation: CASSVGQAGGLSTDTQYF.

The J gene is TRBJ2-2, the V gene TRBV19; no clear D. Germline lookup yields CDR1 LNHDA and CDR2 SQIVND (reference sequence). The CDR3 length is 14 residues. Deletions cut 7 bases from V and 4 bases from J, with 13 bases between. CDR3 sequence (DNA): TGTGCCAGTACTGATGACATCAGCACCGGGGAGCTGTTTTTT. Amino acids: CASTDDISTGELFF.

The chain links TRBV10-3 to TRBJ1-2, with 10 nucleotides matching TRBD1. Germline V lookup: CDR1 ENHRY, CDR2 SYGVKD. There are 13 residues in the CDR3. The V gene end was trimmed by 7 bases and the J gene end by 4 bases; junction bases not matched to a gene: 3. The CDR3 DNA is TGTGCCATCACGGGACAGGGGAGCTATGGCTACACCTTC. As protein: CAITGQGSYGYTF.